This TCR beta chain appears in the sequencing data of a study of T cell clones after liver transplantation. V dropped 4 bases and J dropped 1 base, with 12 bases sitting between them. This CDR3 region has 15 residues. Germline assignment: CDR1 SNHLY and CDR2 FYNNEI. Here immunoSEQ multiplex PCR was the method, and the copy in TCRdb shows in-frame clones only, minus some. The sample lists about 120,000 clones, just over 90% occurring once. The TCR sequence derives from a human patient who received a liver transplant. The T cells may partly be graft donor cells. The sequencing used CD4+ T cells from blood, collected 12 months after liver transplant. This chain connects TRBV2 to TRBJ2-3, with a possible D match to TRBD1 (6 bases). CDR3 protein: CASSVQDRRTDTQYF. In DNA, the CDR3 is TGTGCCAGCAGTGTTCAGGACAGACGCACAGATACGCAGTATTTT. Based on the CDR3 plus reference TRBV2 and TRBJ2-3, the full variable domain is EPEVTQTPSHQVTQMGQEVILRCVPISNHLYFYWYRQILGQKVEFLVSFYNNEISEKSEIFDDQFSVERPDGSNFTLKIRSTKLEDSAMYFCASSVQDRRTDTQYFGPGTRLTVL.